A selection of T cell receptor beta chains follows, all from one sample in a study of CD8+ T cells in alopecia areata. Clones were read by immunoSEQ multiplex PCR, and TCRdb kept only the in-frame ones, dropping some. The repertoire includes roughly 140,000 clones, around half of them detected once, and approximately 19% sits in the top ten. The specimen comprised CD8+ T cells sorted from blood, sampled at week 0. These receptors were taken from a human donor with alopecia areata. Both conserved end residues are trimmed from each CDR3.

j_call v_call cdr3_aa
TRBJ2-1 TRBV6-5 ASSYSREQF
TRBJ1-6 TRBV4-1 ASSLRELNSPLH
TRBJ2-7 TRBV15 ATSSRDRGEQY
TRBJ1-1 TRBV2 ASSAGLEAF
TRBJ1-2 TRBV7-9 ASSLGPNYGYT
TRBJ2-7 TRBV30 AWNLGTGIYEQY
TRBJ2-5 TRBV5-1 ASSFVPEGGQETQY
TRBJ2-2 TRBV10-2 ASSESQRGSTGELF
TRBJ2-3 TRBV7-3 ASSAFGGLDTQY
TRBJ2-2 TRBV6-1 ASLSTGELF
TRBJ2-3 TRBV5-6 ASKTSGLSTDTQY
TRBJ1-6 TRBV7-6 ASSFLRQVLLHPPLH